This T cell receptor (beta chain) is from a study of blood T cell repertoires in COVID-19. This clone has a single count. CDR1 SGHTA and CDR2 FQGTGA come from the germline V gene. The germline V and J ends were trimmed by 0 bases and 10 bases, with 12 bases remaining between them. This CDR3 comprises 13 residues. Using immunoSEQ multiplex PCR, the repertoire was profiled, and TCRdb retains in-frame clones only, with some absent. The table records 150,000 to 200,000 clones, roughly nine tenths of them present only once. Sequencing was done on a sample of peripheral blood. This sequence originates from a human donor in a cohort sampled during active COVID-19. The genes are TRBV7-3 and TRBJ1-1, with unresolved D. This CDR3 reads CASSLTGQMRAFF. CDR3 nucleotides: TGTGCCAGCAGCTTAACGGGCCAGATGAGAGCTTTCTTT. Combining the CDR3 with reference TRBV7-3 and TRBJ1-1 gives the whole variable domain GAGVSQTPSNKVTEKGKYVELRCDPISGHTALYWYRQSLGQGPEFLIYFQGTGAADDSGLPNDRFFAVRPEGSVSTLKIQRTERGDSAVYLCASSLTGQMRAFFGQGTRLTVV.